This T cell receptor beta chain was sequenced during a study of response to subunit inactivated influenza vaccine. From germline, CDR1 is LNHNV and CDR2 YYDKDF (reference sequence). The V and J ends lost 0 bases and 9 bases respectively, with 9 bases between them. The CDR3 covers 13 residues. TCRdb fed the RT-PCR reads into MiXCR, producing one record per CDR3 protein. The sample gives 500,000 to 550,000 distinct CDR3 sequences, roughly 7.6% of which show up once; around 13% is in the top ten. Here the sequenced sample was PBMCs from blood, taken about 23 months after vaccination. This rearrangement joins TRBV15 to TRBJ2-1, with D hard to call. This TCR was sampled from a man aged 45 to 70 who received an inactivated influenza vaccine. The CDR3 DNA reads as TGTGCCACCAGCAGAGATCCGGACGGTGAGCAGTTCTTC. Its protein is CATSRDPDGEQFF.